These T cell receptor beta chains were read from a single sample in a study of T cells in localized non-small cell lung cancer. The table came from immunoSEQ multiplex PCR; TCRdb's copy has only in-frame clones and leaves some out. There are tens of thousands of clones in the sample; about nine tenths occur only once, and approximately 2% lies in the top ten. Specimen: peripheral blood, collected before any cancer treatment. These receptors originate from a female donor of 60 years or more with stage I lung adenocarcinoma. Each CDR3 is given with its conserved first and last residue. The D gene is left open where the match is weak. Clone size is stated in some rows and not others, as once, few, many or a class when expanded.

clone_size,j_call,d_call,v_call,cdr3_nt,cdr3_aa
-,TRBJ1-1,-,TRBV6-1,TGTGCCAGCACCGGGTGGCAGGTAGACACTGAAGCTTTCTTT,CASTGWQVDTEAFF
-,TRBJ2-1,-,TRBV5-4,TGTGCCAGCAGCTTAGGGGGGGCGGCGTACAATGAGCAGTTCTTC,CASSLGGAAYNEQFF
-,TRBJ2-7,-,TRBV6-5,TGTGCCAGCAGTTTGGGGTTCGAGCAGTACTTC,CASSLGFEQYF
-,TRBJ2-5,-,TRBV5-1,TGCGCCAGCAGCTCCTTTGGAGGGGCCCAAGAGACCCAGTACTTC,CASSSFGGAQETQYF
-,TRBJ2-7,-,TRBV4-3,TGCGCCAGCAGCCAAGAGATTCGGGGGATCCACGAGCAGTACTTC,CASSQEIRGIHEQYF
once,TRBJ1-1,-,TRBV6-4,TGTGCCAGCAGTCCAGACAGAACTAACACTGAAGCTTTCTTT,CASSPDRTNTEAFF
-,TRBJ1-1,-,TRBV6-1,TGTGCCAGCAGTGATAATTGGGGGGGCGGAGGTGGCACTGAAGCTTTCTTT,CASSDNWGGGGGTEAFF
-,TRBJ2-7,TRBD1,TRBV6-5,TGTGCCAGCAGTTCCCCTCGACAGGGGGCGATAGGAGAGCAGTACTTC,CASSSPRQGAIGEQYF
-,TRBJ2-3,-,TRBV5-1,TGCGCCAGCAGCGAGGGCGTCCCGGGGGTAGGCACAGATACGCAGTATTTT,CASSEGVPGVGTDTQYF
-,TRBJ2-3,-,TRBV11-3,TGTGCCAGCAGCTACCACTCCAGGAGCACAGATACGCAGTATTTT,CASSYHSRSTDTQYF
-,TRBJ1-3,-,TRBV18,TGTGCCAGCTCTTCAGGGACGGCGTCGACTGGAAACACCATATATTTT,CASSSGTASTGNTIYF
-,TRBJ2-6,-,TRBV7-2,TGTGCCAGCAGTAACACCTGGGGGGCTGGGGCCAACGTCCTGACTTTC,CASSNTWGAGANVLTF
-,TRBJ2-5,-,TRBV7-2,TGTGCCAGCAGCTTACATCCCGATCGTCAGGAGACCCAGTACTTC,CASSLHPDRQETQYF
-,TRBJ2-5,TRBD2,TRBV7-9,TGTGCCAGCAGCTTAAGCTTCGGACTAGCGGGGGGGAAAGAGACCCAGTACTTC,CASSLSFGLAGGKETQYF
-,TRBJ1-2,TRBD1,TRBV5-4,TGTGCCAGCAGCTTGGGAGGGACAGGGTTTGGTGGCTACACCTTC,CASSLGGTGFGGYTF
-,TRBJ2-3,TRBD2,TRBV19,TGTGCCAGTAGTCGCGACTATAGCGGGGGGGCAGATACGCAGTATTTT,CASSRDYSGGADTQYF
once,TRBJ2-2,-,TRBV5-1,TGCGCCAGCAGCTTCGCCGGGACACCGGGGACCGGGGAGCTGTTTTTT,CASSFAGTPGTGELFF
-,TRBJ1-6,TRBD1,TRBV19,TGTGCCAGCCACCAGGGGGCAGGGGGCTTCAATTCACCCCTCCACTTT,CASHQGAGGFNSPLHF
-,TRBJ2-7,-,TRBV6-5,TGTGCCAGCGGAGTTTCGAGGGCAGCTAACTACGAGCAGTACTTC,CASGVSRAANYEQYF
-,TRBJ2-7,-,TRBV5-1,TGCGCCAGCAGCCCTGGACAGTCCTACGAGCAGTACTTC,CASSPGQSYEQYF
-,TRBJ1-2,-,TRBV19,TGTGCCAGTAGTAGCGGGAATCTAGGACTTGGAGCTAACTATGGCTACACCTTC,CASSSGNLGLGANYGYTF
few,TRBJ1-6,TRBD1,TRBV2,TGTGCCAGCACAGGGGGCAATTCACCCCTCCACTTT,CASTGGNSPLHF
-,TRBJ2-3,-,TRBV15,TGTGCCACCAGCAGAGCAACGGCCAGGGGCACAGATACGCAGTATTTT,CATSRATARGTDTQYF
-,TRBJ1-1,-,TRBV11-3,TGTGCCAGCAGCTTAAACTTTAACACTGAAGCTTTCTTT,CASSLNFNTEAFF
-,TRBJ1-1,-,TRBV2,TGTGCAGGACATTCGGGGAACACTGAAGCTTTCTTT,CAGHSGNTEAFF
-,TRBJ1-5,-,TRBV29-1,TGCAGCGTTGGGACAAGTAGCAATCAGCCCCAGCATTTT,CSVGTSSNQPQHF
-,TRBJ1-2,TRBD1,TRBV25-1,TGTGCCAGCAGTGACAGGGGACAGGGCGCTAACTATGGCTACACCTTC,CASSDRGQGANYGYTF
-,TRBJ2-3,TRBD2,TRBV11-2,TGTGCCAGCAGCTTAGCTAGCGGGGGGGCCACAGATACGCAGTATTTT,CASSLASGGATDTQYF
-,TRBJ2-3,-,TRBV19,TGTGCCAGTAGTATAGGGGGGCGCGTCGCAGATACGCAGTATTTT,CASSIGGRVADTQYF
-,TRBJ1-2,-,TRBV5-4,TGTGCCAGCAATCAGGGAATAGAGGACTATGGCTACACCTTC,CASNQGIEDYGYTF
-,TRBJ1-3,-,TRBV5-1,TGCGCCAGCAGCTTGGAAGCGGGAGCTGGAAACACCATATATTTT,CASSLEAGAGNTIYF
-,TRBJ2-7,-,TRBV5-1,TGCGCCAGCAGTGGGGGGTATCTGGCAGAAGGCGAGCAGTACTTC,CASSGGYLAEGEQYF
-,TRBJ2-1,-,TRBV5-1,TGCGCCAGCAGCTTGGATGCGGGGGCTTCCTACAATGAGCAGTTCTTC,CASSLDAGASYNEQFF
-,TRBJ2-1,TRBD2,TRBV19,TGTGCCAGTAGTACGCCAGCGGGGCGGGGTGAGCAGTTCTTC,CASSTPAGRGEQFF
-,TRBJ2-2,-,TRBV5-4,TGTGCCAGCAGCCGACCTTCCGGGGAGAACACCGGGGAGCTGTTTTTT,CASSRPSGENTGELFF
-,TRBJ1-2,-,TRBV21-1,TGTGCCAGCAGCAAAGAAGCGATGGGGTTCTACACAGGGCAGGGGTCCTATGGCTACACCTTC,CASSKEAMGFYTGQGSYGYTF
-,TRBJ1-3,TRBD1,TRBV18,TGTGCCAGCTCACTGGACAGGGGTGGAAACACCATATATTTT,CASSLDRGGNTIYF
-,TRBJ2-1,TRBD2,TRBV30,TGTGCCTGGAGATCGCTCGCTAGGACTAGCATGCGGGATGAGCAGTTCTTC,CAWRSLARTSMRDEQFF
-,TRBJ1-2,TRBD1,TRBV19,TGTGCCAGTAGTAACCGGGGACAGGGACACTATGGCTACACCTTC,CASSNRGQGHYGYTF
-,TRBJ1-3,TRBD1,TRBV30,TGTGCCTGGAGTGCCATACTAACAGGGGTGCTGACTGGAAACACCATATATTTT,CAWSAILTGVLTGNTIYF
-,TRBJ1-3,-,TRBV30,TGTGCCTGGGGATCTCGTAAATTCACAGGGACTGGAAACACCATATATTTT,CAWGSRKFTGTGNTIYF
-,TRBJ2-3,-,TRBV7-9,TGTGCCAGCAGCTCGAAAGGCAGAACATCTAGCACAGATACGCAGTATTTT,CASSSKGRTSSTDTQYF
-,TRBJ2-5,-,TRBV5-1,TGCGCCAGCAGCTTTGGCAGCCAAGAGACCCAGTACTTC,CASSFGSQETQYF
once,TRBJ2-7,-,TRBV28,TGTGCCAGCAGCCCCGGACGTGCCTACGAGCAGTACTTC,CASSPGRAYEQYF
-,TRBJ1-2,-,TRBV19,TGTGCCAGTAAAGAGGGGAATGGGCCCCACGGCTACACCTTC,CASKEGNGPHGYTF
-,TRBJ2-5,-,TRBV6-5,TGTGCCAGCAGCCAACTAGCCACCAGGGAGACCCAGTACTTC,CASSQLATRETQYF
-,TRBJ2-3,-,TRBV6-5,TGTGCCAGCAGTTATTCTCAGGGGGGAAGCACAGATACGCAGTATTTT,CASSYSQGGSTDTQYF
-,TRBJ2-7,-,TRBV6-5,TGTGCCAGCAGCTCCACGGGGGTGGGGGCCGAGCAGTACTTC,CASSSTGVGAEQYF
-,TRBJ2-5,-,TRBV25-1,TGTGCCAGCAGTGTGGTACAAGAGACCCAGTACTTC,CASSVVQETQYF
-,TRBJ1-1,-,TRBV28,TGTGCCAGCAGTTTCCGGCAAGGGGTAAACACTGAAGCTTTCTTT,CASSFRQGVNTEAFF